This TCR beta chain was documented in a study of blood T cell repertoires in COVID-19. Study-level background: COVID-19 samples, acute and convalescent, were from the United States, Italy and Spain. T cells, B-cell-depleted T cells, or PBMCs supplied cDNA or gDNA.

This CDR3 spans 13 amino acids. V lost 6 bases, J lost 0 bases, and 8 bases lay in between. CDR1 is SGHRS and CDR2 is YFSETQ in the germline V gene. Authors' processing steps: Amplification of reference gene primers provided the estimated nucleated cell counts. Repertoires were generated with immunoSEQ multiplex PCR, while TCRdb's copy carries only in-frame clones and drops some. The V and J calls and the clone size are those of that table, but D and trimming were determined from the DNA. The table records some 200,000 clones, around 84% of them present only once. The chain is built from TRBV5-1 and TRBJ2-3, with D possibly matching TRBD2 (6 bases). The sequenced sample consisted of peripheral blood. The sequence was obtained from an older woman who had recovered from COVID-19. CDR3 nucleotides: TGCGCCAGCAAGGGACTCAGCACAGATACGCAGTATTTT. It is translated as CASKGLSTDTQYF.